This T cell receptor beta chain emerged from a study of Ad26.COV2.S vaccination and SARS-CoV-2 variants. Study context: Administration of Ad26.COV2.S was intramuscular, either once or twice 56 days apart. Broader study findings: Participants given vaccine showed non-spike TCR breadth similar to that of placebo recipients. Reported post-vaccination CD8+ and CD4+ T cell responses to spike showed substantial breadth.

Data came from immunoSEQ multiplex PCR; TCRdb stores just in-frame clones and leaves some out. Here the sample spans about 350,000 clones, 75% to 90% being singletons. V gave up 4 bases and J gave up 6 bases; unmatched junction bases: 10. This CDR3 has 16 residues. The germline V gene has CDR1 SNHLY and CDR2 FYNNEI. Treatment indicated: 19 received Ad26.COV2.S at low or high dose, single or two shots; about five received placebo; per-sample allocation not given. Sampling was done on day 63 after the first vaccine or placebo injection. With respect to this clone: Its antigen is unidentified.

The sequence came from a person aged 18-65 years who received the Ad26.COV2.S COVID-19 vaccine or a placebo. This specimen was peripheral blood, taken in a trial of Ad26.COV2.S vaccine versus placebo. The V call is TRBV2, the J call TRBJ2-2, with 8 bases identical to TRBD1. CDR3 sequence reads: CASSGVAGGAAGELFF. CDR3 coding DNA: TGTGCCAGCAGTGGGGTGGCAGGGGGCGCCGCCGGGGAGCTGTTTTTT.